This entry lists 10 T cell receptor beta chains sequenced from one sample in a study of OX40 agonist ivuxolimab in advanced cancers. Using immunoSEQ multiplex PCR, the repertoire was profiled, and TCRdb retains in-frame clones only, with some absent. The sample yields tens of thousands of clones, 90% to 95% seen once. Sample: CD4+ or CD8+ T cells sorted from blood, taken in a trial of the OX40 agonist ivuxolimab. The source is an adult with an advanced solid tumor such as melanoma, head and neck, liver or kidney cancer.

The V and J genes are TRBV7-3 and TRBJ2-1; 9 bases align to TRBD1. With 2 bases clipped from V and 7 bases from J, the junction kept 6 bases outside the gene matches. Germline loops: CDR1 SGHTA, CDR2 FQGTGA. The CDR3 length is 15 residues. In DNA form, the CDR3 reads TGTGCCAGCAGCTTATTTGGACAGGGGTTGAATGAGCAGTTCTTC. It translates to CASSLFGQGLNEQFF.

V is TRBV28 and J is TRBJ2-7, with TRBD2 identical over 7 bases. Trimming at V came to 5 bases and at J to 9 bases, leaving 7 bases not matched to a gene. Per germline, CDR1 MDHEN and CDR2 SYDVKM. The CDR3 spans 12 residues. DNA of the CDR3: TGTGCCAGCAGTCCCCCGACGGGAGGGCAGTACTTC. Protein: CASSPPTGGQYF.

The J gene is TRBJ2-6, the V gene TRBV19; TRBD2 is a possible D gene (7 bases). Deletions cut 2 bases from V and 4 bases from J, with 15 bases between. The V gene's germline CDR1 is LNHDA and CDR2 SQIVND (reference sequence). The length of the CDR3 is 17 residues. This CDR3 reads CASSIRHRGAGANVLTF. CDR3 sequence (DNA): TGTGCCAGTAGTATAAGGCACCGGGGGGCCGGGGCCAACGTCCTGACTTTC.

V is TRBV7-2 and J is TRBJ2-5, with 11 bases fitting TRBD2. V lost 5 bases and J lost 6; bases outside the gene matches: 8. CDR1 and CDR2 from the germline V gene are SGHTA and FQGNSA. The CDR3 totals 15 residues. CDR3 DNA sequence: TGTGCCAGCAGCCTGAGACTAGCGGGACGCAAGACCCAGTACTTC. This encodes CASSLRLAGRKTQYF.

The chain has TRBV7-2 and TRBJ2-6; 8 bases map to TRBD2. Unmatched junction bases numbered 4, after V lost 2 bases and J lost 1 base. The CDR3 is 17 residues long. Germline values: CDR1 SGHTA, CDR2 FQGNSA. CDR3 nucleotide sequence: TGTGCCAGCAGCTTATCGCAGCGGGGGTCTGGGGCCAACGTCCTGACTTTC. It translates to CASSLSQRGSGANVLTF.

The chain carries TRBV4-3 and TRBJ2-5; 8 bases fit TRBD2. Germline values: CDR1 LGHNA, CDR2 YSLEER. J gave up 7 bases and V 1 base, and 8 bases lay outside the gene matches. The CDR3 is 15 residues long. CDR3 nucleotides: TGCGCCAGCAGCCAAGTGTATGAACGGGGGGGGACCCAGTACTTC. Translated: CASSQVYERGGTQYF.

The V call is TRBV6-5, the J call TRBJ1-4, with D perhaps matching TRBD1 (5 bases). The germline V gene encodes CDR1 MNHEY and CDR2 SVGAGI. CDR3 length: 13 residues. V lost 6 bases, J lost 6 bases, and 11 bases lay in between. The CDR3 nucleotides read TGTGCCAGCAGAGGGGCGTTGGATGAAAAACTGTTTTTT. It translates to CASRGALDEKLFF.

V is TRBV2 and J is TRBJ2-2; D is perhaps TRBD2 (5 bases). Germline V gene lookup returns CDR1 SNHLY and CDR2 FYNNEI. Trimming took off 10 bases at V and 5 bases at J, with 20 bases between the two ends. CDR3 length: 15 residues. For the CDR3, the DNA is TGTGCCACAAGGGAAGCGGATACCGGAACCGGGGAGCTGTTTTTT. Translation: CATREADTGTGELFF.

V is TRBV2 and J is TRBJ1-4; D not resolved. V was pared by 5 bases and J by 7 bases, with 14 bases between. This CDR3 region has 14 residues. Looked up from germline, CDR1 is SNHLY and CDR2 is FYNNEI. For the CDR3, the DNA is TGTGCCAGCAGTCCAGGCCGGGGTGGTGAAAAACTGTTTTTT. It codes for CASSPGRGGEKLFF.

The chain recombines TRBV5-1 with TRBJ2-7, with D perhaps being TRBD1 or TRBD2 (5 bases each). Germline-derived CDR1 and CDR2 are SGHRS and YFSETQ. The CDR3 is 14 amino acids. V lost 2 bases and J 4 bases, leaving 13 bases between the germline ends. CDR3 protein: CASSLMGVSYEQYF. The CDR3 bases are TGCGCCAGCAGCTTAATGGGGGTATCGTACGAGCAGTACTTC.